This TCR beta chain emerged from a study of cytomegalovirus exposure and HLA in healthy donors. Whole-study findings and limits: Later analysis associated a missense DCLRE1C variant with TCR beta V- and J-gene trimming. Follow-up analysis found HLA locus-dependent TCR association rates, highest for DRB1 and lowest for HLA-C.

Trimming at V came to 6 bases and at J to 5 bases, leaving 7 bases not matched to a gene. Germline loops: CDR1 LNHDA, CDR2 SQIVND (reference sequence). This CDR3 is built from 14 residues. Worth noting for this clone: The antigen is not known.

PCR amplification relied on 60 Vbeta primers (plus 13 Jbeta primers). Authors' processing steps: Some 10 million of the 80 million or so unique TCR beta chains counted in a later analysis were shared. Profiling relied on immunoSEQ multiplex PCR, and the TCRdb table lists in-frame clones only, not all of them. Clone size and the V and J calls come from that table; the DNA yielded D and trimming. The sample contains approximately 53,000 clones, 60% to 75% of which appear only once. The source of this sequence is a woman aged 45-59 years in good health and CMV-seronegative. The gene calls are TRBV19 and TRBJ2-5; 9 bases are a match to TRBD1. Sequenced sample: PBMCs. CDR3: CASSTGGGYETQYF. As DNA, the CDR3 is TGTGCCAGTAGCACAGGGGGCGGGTATGAGACCCAGTACTTC.